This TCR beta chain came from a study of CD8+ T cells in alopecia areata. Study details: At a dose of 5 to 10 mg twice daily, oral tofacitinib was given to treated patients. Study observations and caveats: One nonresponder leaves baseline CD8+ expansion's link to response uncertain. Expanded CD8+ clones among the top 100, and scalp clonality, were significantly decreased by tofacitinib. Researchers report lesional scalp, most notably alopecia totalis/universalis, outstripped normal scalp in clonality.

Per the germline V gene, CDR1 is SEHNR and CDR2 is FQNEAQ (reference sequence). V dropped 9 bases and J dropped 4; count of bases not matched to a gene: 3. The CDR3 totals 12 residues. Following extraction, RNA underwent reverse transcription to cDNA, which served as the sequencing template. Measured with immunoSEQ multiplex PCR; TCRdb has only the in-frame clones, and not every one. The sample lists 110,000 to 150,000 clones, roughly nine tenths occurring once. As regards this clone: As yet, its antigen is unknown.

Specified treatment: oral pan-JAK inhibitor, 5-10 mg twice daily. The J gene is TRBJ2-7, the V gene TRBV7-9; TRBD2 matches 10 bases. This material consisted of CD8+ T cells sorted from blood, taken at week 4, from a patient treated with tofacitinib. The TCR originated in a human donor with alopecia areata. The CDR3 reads CASGTSAYEQYF. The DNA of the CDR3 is TGTGCCAGTGGGACTAGCGCATACGAGCAGTACTTC. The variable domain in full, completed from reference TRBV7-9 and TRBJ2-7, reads DTGVSQNPRHKITKRGQNVTFRCDPISEHNRLYWYRQTLGQGPEFLTYFQNEAQLEKSRLLSDRFSAERPKGSFSTLEIQRTEQGDSAMYLCASGTSAYEQYFGPGTRLTVT.